A single sample is the source of the 14 T cell receptor beta chains below, sequenced in a study of siplizumab effects on memory and regulatory T cells. Produced via immunoSEQ multiplex PCR; TCRdb's table is partial and in-frame only. The sample lists 45,000 to 50,000 clones, about 90% occurring once. The sample was naive CD8+ T cells sorted from blood. All receptors derive from a human donor in good health.

The chain joins TRBV11-1 to TRBJ2-1; 10 nucleotides line up with TRBD1. CDR3 size: 15 residues. The germline V gene has CDR1 SGHAT and CDR2 FQDESV (reference sequence). The trim removed 5 bases at V and 2 bases at J, leaving 3 bases unmatched. CDR3 protein: CASSLGQGAYNEQFF. The CDR3 nucleotides are TGTGCCAGCAGCCTAGGACAGGGGGCCTACAATGAGCAGTTCTTC.

The rearrangement links TRBV7-2 to TRBJ2-1; 9 bases are shared with TRBD2. The CDR3 spans 16 residues. V dropped 1 base and J dropped 5; count of bases not matched to a gene: 6. Germline V gene lookup returns CDR1 SGHTA and CDR2 FQGNSA. CDR3 protein: CASSLDSGSVHNEQFF. In DNA form, the CDR3 reads TGTGCCAGCAGCTTAGATAGCGGGAGTGTACACAATGAGCAGTTCTTC.

The gene calls are TRBV14 and TRBJ1-4, with 8 positions matching TRBD1. The CDR3 spans 15 residues. CDR1 and CDR2 from the germline V gene are SGHDN and FVKESK. The ends lost 4 bases at V and 10 bases at J; junction bases unmatched: 11. CDR3 amino acids: CASSLNNRGIGKLFF. The CDR3 DNA reads as TGTGCCAGCAGCCTAAACAACAGGGGGATAGGAAAACTGTTTTTT.

In its sample, this clone was seen once. The CDR3 loop is CASSFSGSGPDEQYF. CDR3 DNA: TGTGCCAGCAGCTTTAGCGGGAGTGGACCCGACGAGCAGTACTTC. The V and J genes are TRBV7-3 and TRBJ2-7, with 9 bases identical to TRBD2. Germline V lookup: CDR1 SGHTA, CDR2 FQGTGA. The CDR3 is 15 amino acids. With V trimmed by 3 bases and J by 5 bases, 8 bases remained unmatched.

The rearrangement links TRBV7-6 to TRBJ2-5; the D is unclear. The CDR3 has 14 amino acids. Germline V gene sequence: CDR1 SGHVS, CDR2 FNYEAQ. V was clipped by 8 bases and J by 0 bases, with 13 bases between them. DNA for the CDR3: TGTGCCAGCCTAAGCACGGTTTACCAAGAGACCCAGTACTTC. Translating it yields CASLSTVYQETQYF.

The J gene is TRBJ2-7, the V gene TRBV29-1; no reliable D call. The ends were cut back, 6 bases at V and 0 bases at J, with 12 bases in the middle. CDR1 is SQVTM, CDR2 ANQGSEA, per germline. The CDR3 consists of 13 residues. The CDR3 loop reads CSVLTSNSYEQYF. CDR3 nucleotide sequence: TGCAGCGTACTCACTTCTAACTCCTACGAGCAGTACTTC.

This chain connects TRBV15 to TRBJ2-2; D is unresolved. This CDR3 spans 11 amino acids. The ends were cut back, 5 bases at V and 7 bases at J, with 5 bases in the middle. CDR1 and CDR2 (germline): LNHNV, YYDKDF (reference sequence). CDR3 DNA: TGTGCCACCAGCGCGCTCGGGGAGCTGTTTTTT. This translates into CATSALGELFF.

The CDR3 sequence is CASSFRGRGYEQYF. CDR3 DNA sequence: TGCGCCAGCAGCTTCCGGGGCAGGGGCTACGAGCAGTACTTC. The chain recombines TRBV4-1 with TRBJ2-7; TRBD1 might be the D (6 bases). V shed 5 bases and J shed 3 bases, with 14 bases lying between them. The CDR3 contains 14 residues. CDR1 and CDR2 (germline): MGHRA, YSYEKL.

The chain employs TRBV5-1 and TRBJ1-3, with D perhaps matching TRBD1 (5 bases). V was clipped by 3 bases and J by 2 bases, with 9 bases between them. Looked up from germline, CDR1 is SGHRS and CDR2 is YFSETQ. This CDR3 spans 14 amino acids. The CDR3 DNA sequence: TGCGCCAGCAGCTCCAGGGAACCTGGAAACACCATATATTTT. The encoded protein is CASSSREPGNTIYF.

V usage is TRBV5-1 and J usage is TRBJ1-1, with D possibly matching TRBD1 (5 bases). The CDR3 is 13 residues long. The germline gives CDR1 SGHRS, CDR2 YFSETQ. V shed 2 bases and J shed 3 bases, with 8 bases lying between them. The CDR3 sequence: CASSFGQYTEAFF. CDR3 sequence (DNA): TGCGCCAGCAGCTTTGGACAATACACTGAAGCTTTCTTT.

V gene TRBV10-1 combines with J gene TRBJ2-3, with TRBD2 identical over 11 bases. Germline V gene data show CDR1 as WNHNN and CDR2 as SYGVQD (reference sequence). There are 15 residues in the CDR3. The ends lost 5 bases at V and 0 bases at J; junction bases unmatched: 1. Here the CDR3 reads CASSRTSGSTDTQYF. The DNA of the CDR3 is TGCGCCAGCAGTCGGACTAGCGGGAGCACAGATACGCAGTATTTT.

The rearrangement links TRBV27 to TRBJ1-5; the D is unclear. CDR1 is MNHEY, CDR2 SMNVEV, per germline (reference sequence). The V end lost 0 bases, the J end lost 4 bases, and 16 bases lay between the germline ends. The CDR3 runs 17 residues. CDR3 amino acids: CASSLSGIGLLNQPQHF. In DNA form, the CDR3 reads TGTGCCAGCAGTTTATCCGGTATCGGTCTTCTTAATCAGCCCCAGCATTTT.

A few counts support this clone. The V call is TRBV9, the J call TRBJ1-5; D call uncertain. This CDR3 is built from 15 residues. CDR1 and CDR2 (germline): SGDLS, YYNGEE. V was trimmed by 3 bases and J by 0 bases, leaving 10 bases between them. The CDR3, as DNA: TGTGCCAGCAGCGAGGGTATTTCTAGCAATCAGCCCCAGCATTTT. Translating gives CASSEGISSNQPQHF.

The rearrangement joins TRBV7-9 to TRBJ2-7, with no clear D. Germline CDR1 SEHNR, CDR2 FQNEAQ (reference sequence). Trimming cost V 2 bases and J 5 bases, with 10 bases left between them. This CDR3 is built from 13 residues. CDR3 region: CASSLPARDEQYF. The CDR3 nucleotides read TGTGCCAGCAGCTTACCAGCCCGGGACGAGCAGTACTTC.